This T cell receptor (beta chain) was retrieved from a study of regulatory T cells in long-lasting Graves disease. Findings and caveats of the study: Sharing of public clonotypes was greater in persistent patients (roughly 2,600) than in new patients (almost 1,000).

Time point described: newly diagnosed GD, antithyroid drugs for less than 3 months. Generation of the TCR library employed RNA extracted from PBMCs. Sequencing libraries for TCR beta were prepared with iRepertoire HTBI primers and Arm-PCR of CDR3 regions. Original handling: Across the samples, identification revealed roughly 56 TRBV and some 14 TRBJ segments. TCRdb analysed the multiplex PCR reads with MiXCR anew, one entry per CDR3 protein. The V and J calls come from TCRdb's annotation, not from the publication. There are 550,000 to 700,000 distinct CDR3 sequences in the sample; 16% occur only once, and more than 10% lies in the top ten. A remark on this clonotype: Its specificity is not known.

These records were also assigned to another study, of T cells in Graves' hyperthyroidism and ophthalmopathy. That paper states: The TCR CDR3 first-round RT-PCR relied on the HTBI primer set.

Sequences were derived from peripheral blood mononuclear cells (PBMCs), sampled at new diagnosis, from a patient treated with antithyroid drugs. The sequence derives from a man aged 18 to 30 with Graves disease.

The chain's CDR3 is CRVQGGGQGYTF. The DNA for the CDR3 is TGCAGGGTCCAGGGGGGGGGACAGGGCTACACCTTC. V is TRBV20-1 and J is TRBJ1-2; the match to TRBD1 covers 7 bases. Germline V CDR1 and CDR2: DFQATT, SNEGSKA (reference sequence). This CDR3 region has 12 residues.